This TCR beta chain was found in a study of OX40 agonist ivuxolimab in advanced cancers. Study-wide points: Researchers report that CD8+ T cells had, on average, more expanded clones than CD4+.

Data came from immunoSEQ multiplex PCR; TCRdb stores just in-frame clones and leaves some out. The profile shows 20,000 or so clones, approximately 86% of them singletons. The CDR3 spans 13 residues. Per germline, CDR1 SGDLS and CDR2 YYNGEE. Trimming removed 0 bases from V and 5 bases from J, with 8 bases in between. Comments on this clone: No antigen is known for it.

The V and J genes are TRBV9 and TRBJ2-5; D gene uncertain. The receptor comes from an adult with an advanced solid tumor such as melanoma, head and neck, liver or kidney cancer. The material sequenced was CD4+ or CD8+ T cells sorted from blood, taken in a trial of the OX40 agonist ivuxolimab. CDR3 loop: CASSVDNLETQYF. Written as DNA, the CDR3 is TGTGCCAGCAGCGTAGACAATCTGGAGACCCAGTACTTC.